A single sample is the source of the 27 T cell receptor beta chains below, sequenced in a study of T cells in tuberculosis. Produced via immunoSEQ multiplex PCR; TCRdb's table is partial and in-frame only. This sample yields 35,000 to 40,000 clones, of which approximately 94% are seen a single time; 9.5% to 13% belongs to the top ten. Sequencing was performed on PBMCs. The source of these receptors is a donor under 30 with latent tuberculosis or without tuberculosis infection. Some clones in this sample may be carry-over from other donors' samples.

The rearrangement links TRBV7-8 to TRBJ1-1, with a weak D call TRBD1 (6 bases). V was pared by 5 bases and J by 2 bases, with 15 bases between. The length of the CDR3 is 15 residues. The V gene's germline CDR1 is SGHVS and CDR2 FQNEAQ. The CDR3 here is CASSRPQGSNTEAFF. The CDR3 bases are TGTGCCAGCAGCCGCCCCCAGGGGTCCAACACTGAAGCTTTCTTT.

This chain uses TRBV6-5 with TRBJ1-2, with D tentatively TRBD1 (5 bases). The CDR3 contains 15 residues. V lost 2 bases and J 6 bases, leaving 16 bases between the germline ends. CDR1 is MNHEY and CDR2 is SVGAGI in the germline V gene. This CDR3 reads CASSYRAGGEDGYTF. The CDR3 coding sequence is TGTGCCAGCAGTTACCGGGCCGGGGGAGAGGATGGCTACACCTTC.

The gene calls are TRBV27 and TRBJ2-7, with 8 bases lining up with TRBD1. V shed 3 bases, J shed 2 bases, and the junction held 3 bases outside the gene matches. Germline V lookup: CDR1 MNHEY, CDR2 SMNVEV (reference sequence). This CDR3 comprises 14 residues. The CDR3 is CASSFDRGTYEQYF. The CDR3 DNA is TGTGCCAGCAGTTTTGACAGGGGCACCTACGAGCAGTACTTC.

The CDR3 is CASSESTSSGETQYF. The CDR3 DNA reads TGCGCCAGCAGTGAGTCGACTAGCAGTGGAGAGACCCAGTACTTC. J is TRBJ2-5 and V is TRBV10-1, with TRBD2 matching 7 bases. CDR1 and CDR2 (germline): WNHNN, SYGVQD (reference sequence). This CDR3 region has 15 residues. The V gene end was trimmed by 0 bases and the J gene end by 4 bases; junction bases not matched to a gene: 5.

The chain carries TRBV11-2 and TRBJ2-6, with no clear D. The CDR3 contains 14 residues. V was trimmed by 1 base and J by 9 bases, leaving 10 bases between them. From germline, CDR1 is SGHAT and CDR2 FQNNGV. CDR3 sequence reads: CASSLAADINVLTF. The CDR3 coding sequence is TGTGCCAGCAGCTTAGCAGCCGACATCAACGTCCTGACTTTC.

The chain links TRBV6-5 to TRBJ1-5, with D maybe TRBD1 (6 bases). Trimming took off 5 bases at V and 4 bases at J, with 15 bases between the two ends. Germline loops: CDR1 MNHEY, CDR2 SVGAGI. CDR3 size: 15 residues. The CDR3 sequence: CASSRNREPNQPQHF. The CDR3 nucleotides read TGTGCCAGCAGTAGAAACAGGGAACCTAATCAGCCCCAGCATTTT.

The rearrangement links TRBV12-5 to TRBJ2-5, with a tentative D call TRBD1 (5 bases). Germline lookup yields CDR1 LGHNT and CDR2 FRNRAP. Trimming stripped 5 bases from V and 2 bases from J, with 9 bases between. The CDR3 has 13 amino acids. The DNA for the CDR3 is TGTGCTAGTGGTCCAGGGATGCAAGAGACCCAGTACTTC. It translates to CASGPGMQETQYF.

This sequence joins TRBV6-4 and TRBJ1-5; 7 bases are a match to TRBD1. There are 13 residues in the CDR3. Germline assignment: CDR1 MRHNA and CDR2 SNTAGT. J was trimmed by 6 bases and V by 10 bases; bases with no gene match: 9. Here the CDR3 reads CATPGGRGQPQHF. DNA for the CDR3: TGTGCCACTCCAGGGGGTCGGGGTCAGCCCCAGCATTTT.

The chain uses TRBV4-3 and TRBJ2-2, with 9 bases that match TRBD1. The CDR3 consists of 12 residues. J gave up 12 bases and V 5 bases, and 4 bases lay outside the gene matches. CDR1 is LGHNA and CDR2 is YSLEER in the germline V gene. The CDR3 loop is CASSTGTGQLFF. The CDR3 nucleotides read TGCGCCAGCAGCACCGGGACAGGGCAGCTGTTTTTT.

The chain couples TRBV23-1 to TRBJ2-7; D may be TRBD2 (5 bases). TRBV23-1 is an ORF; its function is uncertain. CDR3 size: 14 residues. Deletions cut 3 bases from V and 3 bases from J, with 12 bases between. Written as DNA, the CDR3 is TGCGCCAGCAGTCACGGACGGGGAGACTACGAGCAGTACGTC. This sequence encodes CASSHGRGDYEQYV.

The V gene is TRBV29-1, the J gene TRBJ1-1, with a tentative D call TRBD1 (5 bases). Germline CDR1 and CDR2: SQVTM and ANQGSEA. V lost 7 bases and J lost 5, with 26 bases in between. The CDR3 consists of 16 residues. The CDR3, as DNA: TGCAGCGCCGGGGGATTAGGGGTAGGCGGCGCGACTGAAGCTTTCTTT. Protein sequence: CSAGGLGVGGATEAFF. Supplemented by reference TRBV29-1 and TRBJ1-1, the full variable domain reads SAVISQKPSRDICQRGTSLTIQCQVDSQVTMMFWYRQQPGQSLTLIATANQGSEATYESGFVIDKFPISRPNLTFSTLTVSNMSPEDSSIYLCSAGGLGVGGATEAFFGQGTRLTVV.

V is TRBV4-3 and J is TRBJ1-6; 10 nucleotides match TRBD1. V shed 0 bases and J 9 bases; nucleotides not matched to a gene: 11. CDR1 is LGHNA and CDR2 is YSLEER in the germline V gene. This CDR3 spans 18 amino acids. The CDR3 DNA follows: TGCGCCAGCAGCCAAGATATCTTTTCAGGGACAGGGGTTTCACCCCTCCACTTT. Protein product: CASSQDIFSGTGVSPLHF.

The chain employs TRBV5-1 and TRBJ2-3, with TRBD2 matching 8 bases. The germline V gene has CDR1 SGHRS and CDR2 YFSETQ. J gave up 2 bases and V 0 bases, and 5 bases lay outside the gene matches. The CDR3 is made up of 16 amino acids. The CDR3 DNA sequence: TGCGCCAGCAGCTTGGGCGGGGGGCCAACCACAGATACGCAGTATTTT. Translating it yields CASSLGGGPTTDTQYF.

The DNA for the CDR3 is TGTGCCAGCAGCTTAACAGGACAGGGTACTACGCAGTATTTT. Translating gives CASSLTGQGTTQYF. The gene calls are TRBV7-3 and TRBJ2-3, with 8 positions matching TRBD1. The CDR3 extends over 14 amino acids. The germline gives CDR1 SGHTA, CDR2 FQGTGA. With V trimmed by 0 bases and J by 8 bases, 4 bases remained unmatched.

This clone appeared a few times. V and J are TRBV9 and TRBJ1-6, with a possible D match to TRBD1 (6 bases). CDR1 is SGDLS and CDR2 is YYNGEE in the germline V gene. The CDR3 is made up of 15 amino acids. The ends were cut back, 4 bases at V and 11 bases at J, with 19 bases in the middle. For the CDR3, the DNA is TGTGCCAGCAGCTCATCAGGGGACGTCTCGGCACCCCTCCACTTT. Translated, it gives CASSSSGDVSAPLHF.

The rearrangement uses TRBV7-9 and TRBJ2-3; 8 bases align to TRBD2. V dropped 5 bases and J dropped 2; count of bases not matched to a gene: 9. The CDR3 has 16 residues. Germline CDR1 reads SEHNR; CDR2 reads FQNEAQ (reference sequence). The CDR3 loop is CASSLSGRGDTDTQYF. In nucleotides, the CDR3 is TGTGCCAGCAGCCTATCGGGGCGGGGGGACACAGATACGCAGTATTTT.

CDR3 loop: CASSLGGGYEQYF. CDR3 nucleotide sequence: TGTGCCAGCAGCCTCGGGGGGGGGTACGAGCAGTACTTC. The gene calls are TRBV7-6 and TRBJ2-7, with TRBD2 matching over 8 bases. The CDR3 contains 13 residues. Per germline, CDR1 SGHVS and CDR2 FNYEAQ. Trimming cost V 5 bases and J 4 bases; bases outside gene matches: 4.

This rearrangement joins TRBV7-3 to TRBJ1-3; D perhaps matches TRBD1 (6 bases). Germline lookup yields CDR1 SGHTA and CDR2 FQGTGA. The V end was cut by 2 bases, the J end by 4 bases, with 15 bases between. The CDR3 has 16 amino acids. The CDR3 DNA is TGTGCCAGCAGCTTAGGTCCCGAGGGGACAGGAAACACCATATATTTT. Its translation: CASSLGPEGTGNTIYF.

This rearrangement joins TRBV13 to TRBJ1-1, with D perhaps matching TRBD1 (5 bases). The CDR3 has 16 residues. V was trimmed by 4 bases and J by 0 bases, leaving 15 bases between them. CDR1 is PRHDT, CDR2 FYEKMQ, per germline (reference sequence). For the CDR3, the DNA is TGTGCCAGCAGCTCAATCAACAGGCGGTTGAACACTGAAGCTTTCTTT. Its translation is CASSSINRRLNTEAFF.

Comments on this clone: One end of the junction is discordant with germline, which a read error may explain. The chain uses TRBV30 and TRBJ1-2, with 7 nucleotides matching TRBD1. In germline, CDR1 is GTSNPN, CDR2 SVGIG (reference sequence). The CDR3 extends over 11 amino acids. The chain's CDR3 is CAWSRGRPVAF. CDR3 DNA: TGTGCCTGGAGTAGGGGGCGGCCTGTCGCCTTC.

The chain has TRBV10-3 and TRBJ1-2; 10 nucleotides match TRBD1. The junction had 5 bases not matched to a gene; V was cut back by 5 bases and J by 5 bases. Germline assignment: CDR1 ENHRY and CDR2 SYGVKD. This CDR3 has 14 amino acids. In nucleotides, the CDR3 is TGTGCCATCAGTCCCGGGACAGGGGTGTATGGCTACACCTTC. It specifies CAISPGTGVYGYTF.

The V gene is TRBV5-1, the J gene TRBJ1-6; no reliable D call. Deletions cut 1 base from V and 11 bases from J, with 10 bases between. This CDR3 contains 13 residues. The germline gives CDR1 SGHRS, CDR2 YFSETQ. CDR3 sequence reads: CASSLREDTPLHF. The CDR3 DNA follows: TGCGCCAGCAGCTTGAGGGAGGATACACCCCTCCACTTT.

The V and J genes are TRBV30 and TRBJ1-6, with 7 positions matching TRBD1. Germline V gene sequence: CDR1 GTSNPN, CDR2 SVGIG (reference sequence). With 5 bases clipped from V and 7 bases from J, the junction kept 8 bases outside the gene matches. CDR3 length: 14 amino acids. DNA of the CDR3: TGTGCCTGGTCCGTTCCGACAGGGAATTCACCCCTCCACTTT. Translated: CAWSVPTGNSPLHF.

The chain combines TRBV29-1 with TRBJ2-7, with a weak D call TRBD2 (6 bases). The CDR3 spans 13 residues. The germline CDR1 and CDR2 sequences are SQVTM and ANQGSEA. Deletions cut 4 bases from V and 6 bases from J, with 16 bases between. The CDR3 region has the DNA TGCAGCGTTGTGTCAACCGGGGGTAGCGAGCAGTACTTC. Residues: CSVVSTGGSEQYF.

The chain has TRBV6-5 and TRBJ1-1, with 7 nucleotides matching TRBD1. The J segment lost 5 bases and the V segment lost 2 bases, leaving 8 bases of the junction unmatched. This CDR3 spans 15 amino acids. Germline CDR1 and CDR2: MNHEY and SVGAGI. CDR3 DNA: TGTGCCAGCAGTTACGAGGGGGCGGGGGGAACTGAAGCTTTCTTT. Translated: CASSYEGAGGTEAFF.

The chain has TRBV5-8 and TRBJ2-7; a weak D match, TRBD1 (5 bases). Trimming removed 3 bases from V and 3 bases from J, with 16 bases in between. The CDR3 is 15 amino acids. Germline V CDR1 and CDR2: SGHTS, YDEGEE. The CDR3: CASSSVYDRHYEQYF. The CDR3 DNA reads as TGTGCCAGCAGCTCTGTCTACGACAGACACTACGAGCAGTACTTC. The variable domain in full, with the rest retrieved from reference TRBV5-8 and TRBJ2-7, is EAGVTQSPTHLIKTRGQQATLRCSPISGHTSVYWYQQALGLGLQFLLWYDEGEERNRGNFPPRFSGRQFPNYSSELNVNALELEDSALYLCASSSVYDRHYEQYFGPGTRLTVT.

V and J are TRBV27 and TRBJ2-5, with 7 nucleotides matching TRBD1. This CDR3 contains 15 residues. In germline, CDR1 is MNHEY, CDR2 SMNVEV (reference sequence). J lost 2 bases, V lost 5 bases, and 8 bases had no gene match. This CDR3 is CASSPSWTGQETQYF. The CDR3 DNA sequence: TGTGCCAGCAGTCCCTCCTGGACAGGACAAGAGACCCAGTACTTC.